These T cell receptor beta chains were read from a single sample in a study of Tregs in tolerant kidney transplant recipients. Sequenced by immunoSEQ multiplex PCR; TCRdb stores in-frame clones only, minus some. The sample includes 90,000 to 120,000 clones, around 89% seen only once; the top ten take approximately 0.3%. Sequences were derived from CD4+ T cells from blood, sampled before the transplant. These receptors were taken from a human donor who received a combined kidney and bone marrow transplant. CDR3s include the opening cysteine and the closing phenylalanine or tryptophan. D genes are given only for firm matches.

d_gene	j_gene	v_gene	CDR3aa	CDR3nt
TRBD2	TRBJ2-3	TRBV5-4	CASSSGKRGRGDTQYF	TGTGCCAGCAGCTCAGGGAAGCGGGGGAGGGGAGATACGCAGTATTTT
NA	TRBJ2-7	TRBV11-2	CASSSLSPRRAKAYEQYF	TGTGCCAGCAGCTCACTGAGCCCCCGGCGGGCCAAAGCCTACGAGCAGTACTTC
NA	TRBJ2-1	TRBV29-1	CSVQPGVVDEQFF	TGCAGCGTACAACCAGGGGTTGTGGATGAGCAGTTCTTC
TRBD2	TRBJ2-7	TRBV29-1	CSVEDQGGSSYEQYF	TGCAGCGTTGAAGATCAGGGCGGGAGCTCCTACGAGCAGTACTTC
TRBD2	TRBJ2-1	TRBV4-3	CASSQDLAGGEFF	TGCGCCAGCAGCCAAGATCTAGCGGGAGGAGAATTCTTC
TRBD1	TRBJ1-2	TRBV11-2	CASSPGGTGGGGYTF	TGTGCCAGCAGCCCCGGGGGGACAGGGGGTGGAGGCTACACCTTC
TRBD2	TRBJ2-5	TRBV5-4	CASSPRGRGETQYF	TGTGCCAGCAGCCCGCGCGGGCGGGGGGAGACCCAGTACTTC
TRBD1	TRBJ1-5	TRBV29-1	CSVWTGHDQPQHF	TGCAGCGTCTGGACAGGGCACGATCAGCCCCAGCATTTT
TRBD2	TRBJ2-3	TRBV27	CASSPKGGRTDTQYF	TGTGCCAGCAGTCCTAAGGGCGGGAGAACAGATACGCAGTATTTT
TRBD2	TRBJ2-1	TRBV11-2	CASSLWPGKWEGDEQFF	TGTGCCAGCAGTCTATGGCCCGGGAAGTGGGAGGGCGATGAGCAGTTCTTC
TRBD1	TRBJ2-1	TRBV2	CASSGTGLPAYNEQFF	TGTGCCAGCAGCGGGACAGGTCTCCCAGCCTACAATGAGCAGTTCTTC
NA	TRBJ2-1	TRBV19	CATHREASSYNEQFF	TGTGCCACTCACCGAGAGGCTAGCTCCTACAATGAGCAGTTCTTC
NA	TRBJ2-7	TRBV10-3	CAIRPRQEYEQYF	TGTGCCATCAGACCCCGACAGGAGTACGAGCAGTACTTC
NA	TRBJ1-5	TRBV2	CASRWGVDTSNQPQHF	TGTGCCAGCAGGTGGGGGGTGGACACCAGCAATCAGCCCCAGCATTTT
NA	TRBJ1-1	TRBV6-4	CASGREPRGVTEAFF	TGTGCCAGCGGAAGAGAACCCAGGGGTGTCACTGAAGCTTTCTTT
NA	TRBJ2-5	TRBV18	CASSTGHMETQYF	TGTGCCAGCTCAACTGGGCATATGGAGACCCAGTACTTC
NA	TRBJ1-5	TRBV6-6	CASTKTNRLSNQPQHF	TGTGCCAGCACCAAAACGAACAGGTTGAGCAATCAGCCCCAGCATTTT
TRBD1	TRBJ1-2	TRBV5-5	CASSEGQGARGYTF	TGTGCCAGCAGCGAGGGACAGGGGGCGCGGGGCTACACCTTC
TRBD2	TRBJ2-7	TRBV7-2	CASKKSGGGHYEQYF	TGTGCCAGCAAAAAGAGCGGGGGGGGCCACTACGAGCAGTACTTC
NA	TRBJ2-7	TRBV6-6	CASSYPQGRAEQYF	TGTGCCAGCAGTTACCCCCAGGGGCGGGCCGAGCAGTACTTC
NA	TRBJ2-5	TRBV5-1	CASSTQVGGHKETQYF	TGCGCCAGCAGCACTCAAGTCGGGGGGCATAAGGAGACCCAGTACTTC
NA	TRBJ2-3	TRBV7-2	CASSPPSGTDTQYF	TGTGCCAGCAGCCCCCCCTCCGGGACAGATACGCAGTATTTT
NA	TRBJ2-3	TRBV21-1	CASSKGTSGGTDTQYF	TGTGCCAGCAGCAAAGGGACTAGCGGGGGAACAGATACGCAGTATTTT
NA	TRBJ1-2	TRBV11-2	CASSLDPSGVLRGYTF	TGTGCCAGCAGCTTAGACCCCTCAGGGGTATTACGAGGCTACACCTTC
NA	TRBJ1-2	TRBV7-2	CASSLGNRVVALDGYTF	TGTGCCAGCAGCTTAGGGAACAGGGTGGTAGCTTTAGATGGCTACACCTTC